The clone carrying this T cell receptor (beta chain) appeared a few times. The CDR3 loop spans 15 amino acids. The V gene lost 0 bases and the J gene lost 1 base, with 6 bases spanning the gap. Germline CDR1 and CDR2: LNHNV and YYDKDF (reference sequence). This sample stems from a study of blood T cell repertoires in COVID-19. Study summary: Italy, Spain and the United States were the sources of the convalescent and acute COVID-19 samples. PBMCs, B-cell-depleted T cells, or T cells provided the cDNA or gDNA that made up the material.

As handled by the study authors: Amplified reference gene primers provided the basis for estimating nucleated cell counts. Produced via immunoSEQ multiplex PCR; TCRdb's table is partial and in-frame only. That table is the source of V, J and clone size, and D and trimming were worked out from the DNA. The profile shows approximately 300,000 clones, around 88% of them singletons. This TCR was recovered from a middle-aged man with acute or convalescent COVID-19. The chain uses TRBV15 and TRBJ2-2; D gene ambiguous. Sample: peripheral blood. As DNA, the CDR3 is TGTGCCACCAGCAGAGACCGGAGGAACACCGGGGAGCTGTTTTTT. Amino acids: CATSRDRRNTGELFF.